The text below deals with one T cell receptor (beta chain). Its cognate antigen has yet to be identified. The record has no base qualities; no much larger clone is one base away. The source of the sample is a study of control samples from healthy donors and cancer patients (dated by TCRdb to 2020 to 2021). The library was obtained by the immunoSEQ multiplex PCR assay. The table comes from immuneACCESS by way of TCRdb, which keeps in-frame sequences with V and J called. Part of the clones is missing from these tables; in studies checked, under half for an unresolved V gene and the rest for unknown reasons. A total of around 55,000 clones appear in this sample, more than 95% of them only once. The ten largest account for about 1% of the sample. The germline V gene (reference sequence) specifies GTSNPN as CDR1 and SVGIG as CDR2. The trim is 4 bases for V and 1 base for J, with a gap of 19 bases between the germline ends. The cysteine opens and the phenylalanine closes a CDR3 of 17 amino acids. Of all the DNA, just the CDR3 is kept, 51 bases in frame from base 1.

The TCR sequence derives from a woman aged 18-30 years in good health. Rearrangement joined TRBV30 to TRBJ2-2, and possibly TRBD2, on 6 matching bases. The source material was blood. Here is the DNA: TGTGCCTGGACCCTTTCACCGGGACTGATGAACACCGGGGAGCTGTTTTTT. The translation is CAWTLSPGLMNTGELFF.